This T cell receptor (beta chain) was observed in a study of neurological immune-mediated disorders. This clonotype was picked up many times. As yet, its antigen is unknown. With 10-nucleotide random UMIs, 5'RACE was used to make the cDNA. In TCRdb, the 5' RACE reads were re-called with MiXCR into one record per CDR3 protein. The data contain about 55,000 distinct CDR3 sequences, under 4.5% of them singletons. Study conclusions and caveats: The repertoires of 18 of 34 multiple sclerosis patients fell into one related-CDR3 cluster (a possible signature) under phylogenetic grouping. Expansion of TCR clones was greatest in HTLV-1-associated myelopathy and smallest in multiple sclerosis, where it fell below that of healthy controls.

Germline CDR1 is SNHLY and CDR2 is FYNNEI. The CDR3 has 17 amino acids. The ends were cut back, 3 bases at V and 3 bases at J, with 18 bases in the middle. For sorted libraries, the input was 1 million CD4+ or CD8+ T cells. Sequences were obtained from CD4+ T cells from blood. The chain has TRBV2 and TRBJ1-5; TRBD1 might be the D (6 bases). This sequence was found in a woman aged 35 to 49 with multiple sclerosis. CDR3 DNA: TGTGCCAGCAGTGATGTGACAGGACTAATTGTCAATCAGCCCCAGCATTTT. It is translated as CASSDVTGLIVNQPQHF.